The sequence of this T cell receptor (beta chain) was determined in a study of identical twins. TCRdb re-analysed the 5' RACE reads in MiXCR, keeping a single row per CDR3 protein. The sample has around 650,000 distinct CDR3 sequences; roughly 6.6% are singletons. The CDR3 length is 15 residues. The V end was cut by 0 bases, the J end by 7 bases, with 15 bases between. The germline V gene has CDR1 SEHNR and CDR2 FQNEAQ (reference sequence). These same records also appear under a second study, on yellow fever vaccine responses in identical twins. That report notes: Reportedly, twins showed a vaccine T cell response that looked partly convergent and partly personalized.

The sequencing sample was made of PBMCs. The chain has TRBV7-9 and TRBJ2-5; D may match TRBD1 or TRBD2 (5 bases each). The TCR comes from a woman aged 18 to 35 in good health. Written as DNA, the CDR3 is TGTGCCAGCAGCTTAGCTCCGGGACCAGAGGGGACCCAGTACTTC. It is translated as CASSLAPGPEGTQYF.